This T cell receptor (beta chain) was sequenced for a study of shared clonotypes between healthy human individuals. At the level of the study: The plates for each donor numbered three CD4 naive, three CD4 memory, two CD8 naive and one CD8 memory.

Per the authors' pipeline: For the immunoSEQ data, sequences were junction-only without quality scores, so filtering differed. Sequenced by immunoSEQ multiplex PCR; TCRdb stores in-frame clones only, minus some. For V, J and clone size, that table is used; D and trimming come from the DNA. The sample gives over a million clones, more than 75% of which show up once; around 0.6% is in the top ten. Trimming left V 0 bases short and J 2 bases short, with 12 bases between. Germline CDR1 and CDR2: SGHDT and YYEEEE. The CDR3 is 16 residues long. Sequenced: memory CD4+ T cells from PBMCs. This sample's subset: CD45RA-negative fraction. This sequence originates from a man aged 18 to 30 in good health. Some clones in this sample may be carry-over from other donors' samples. This chain connects TRBV5-6 to TRBJ1-3; tentative D call: TRBD1 (6 bases). The CDR3 region has the DNA TGTGCCAGCAGCTTGGAGGGGGATGCGACTGGAAACACCATATATTTT. As protein: CASSLEGDATGNTIYF. Filled out from reference TRBV5-6 and TRBJ1-3, the complete variable domain reads DAGVTQSPTHLIKTRGQQVTLRCSPKSGHDTVSWYQQALGQGPQFIFQYYEEEERQRGNFPDRFSGHQFPNYSSELNVNALLLGDSALYLCASSLEGDATGNTIYFGEGSWLTVV.